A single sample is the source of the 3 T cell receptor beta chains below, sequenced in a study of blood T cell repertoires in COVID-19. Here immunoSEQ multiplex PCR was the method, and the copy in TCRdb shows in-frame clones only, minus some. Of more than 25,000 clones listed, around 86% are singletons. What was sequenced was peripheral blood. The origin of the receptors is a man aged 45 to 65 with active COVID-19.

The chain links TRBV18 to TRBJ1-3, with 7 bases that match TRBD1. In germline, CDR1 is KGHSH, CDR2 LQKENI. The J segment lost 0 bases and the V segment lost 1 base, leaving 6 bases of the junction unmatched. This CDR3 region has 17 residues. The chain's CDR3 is CASSPQTGQLSGNTIYF. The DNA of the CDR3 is TGTGCCAGCTCACCACAAACGGGACAGCTCTCTGGAAACACCATATATTTT.

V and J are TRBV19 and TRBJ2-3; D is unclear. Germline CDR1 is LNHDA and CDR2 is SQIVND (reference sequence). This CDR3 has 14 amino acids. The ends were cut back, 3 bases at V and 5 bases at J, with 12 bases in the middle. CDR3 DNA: TGTGCCAGTAGTATGACTGGAAGGATAGATACGCAGTATTTT. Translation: CASSMTGRIDTQYF.

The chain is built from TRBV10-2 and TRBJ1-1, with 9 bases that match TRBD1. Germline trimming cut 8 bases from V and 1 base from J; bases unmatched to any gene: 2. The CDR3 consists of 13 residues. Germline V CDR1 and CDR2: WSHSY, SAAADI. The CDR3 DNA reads TGCGCCAGCGGGACAGGGACGAACACTGAAGCTTTCTTT. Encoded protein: CASGTGTNTEAFF.